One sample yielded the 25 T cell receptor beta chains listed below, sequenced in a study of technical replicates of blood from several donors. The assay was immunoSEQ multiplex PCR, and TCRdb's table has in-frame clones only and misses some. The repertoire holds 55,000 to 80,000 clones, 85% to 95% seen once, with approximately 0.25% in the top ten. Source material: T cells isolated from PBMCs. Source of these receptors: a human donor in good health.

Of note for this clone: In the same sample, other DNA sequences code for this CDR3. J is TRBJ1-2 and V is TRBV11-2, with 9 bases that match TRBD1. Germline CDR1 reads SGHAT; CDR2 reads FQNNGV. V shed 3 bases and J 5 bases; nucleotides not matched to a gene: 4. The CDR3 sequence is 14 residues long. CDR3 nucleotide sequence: TGTGCCAGCAGCTTGGGACAGGGAGGATATGGCTACACCTTC. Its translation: CASSLGQGGYGYTF.

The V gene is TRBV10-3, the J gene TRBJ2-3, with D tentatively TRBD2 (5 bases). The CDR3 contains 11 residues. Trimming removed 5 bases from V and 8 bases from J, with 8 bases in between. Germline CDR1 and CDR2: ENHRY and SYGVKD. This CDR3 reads CAISIEGTQYF. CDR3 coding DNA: TGTGCCATCAGTATCGAGGGTACGCAGTATTTT.

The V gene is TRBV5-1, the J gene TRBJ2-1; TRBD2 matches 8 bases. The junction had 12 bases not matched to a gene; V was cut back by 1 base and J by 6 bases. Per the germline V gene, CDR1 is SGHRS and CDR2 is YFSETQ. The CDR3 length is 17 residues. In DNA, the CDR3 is TGCGCCAGCAGCTTGTCTAGCGGGCACTCTCGGGGCAATGAGCAGTTCTTC. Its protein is CASSLSSGHSRGNEQFF.

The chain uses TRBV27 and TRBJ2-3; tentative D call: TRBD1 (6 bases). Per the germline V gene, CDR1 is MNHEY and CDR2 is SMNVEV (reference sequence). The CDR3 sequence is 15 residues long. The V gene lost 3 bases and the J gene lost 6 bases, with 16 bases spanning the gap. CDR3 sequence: CASSFSAMGADTQYF. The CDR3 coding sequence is TGTGCCAGCAGTTTCTCGGCGATGGGGGCGGATACGCAGTATTTT.

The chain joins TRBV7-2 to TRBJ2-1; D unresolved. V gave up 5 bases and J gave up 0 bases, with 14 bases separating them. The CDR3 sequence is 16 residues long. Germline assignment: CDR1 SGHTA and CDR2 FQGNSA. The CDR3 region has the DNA TGTGCCAGCAGCCCTTTAGCCCTCAGCTCCTACAATGAGCAGTTCTTC. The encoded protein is CASSPLALSSYNEQFF.

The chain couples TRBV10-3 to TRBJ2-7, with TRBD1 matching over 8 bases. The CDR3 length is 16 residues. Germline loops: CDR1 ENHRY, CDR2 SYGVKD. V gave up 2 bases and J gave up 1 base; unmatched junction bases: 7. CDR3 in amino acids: CAISEIGQGNSYEQYF. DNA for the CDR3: TGTGCCATCAGTGAGATCGGACAGGGCAATTCCTACGAGCAGTACTTC.

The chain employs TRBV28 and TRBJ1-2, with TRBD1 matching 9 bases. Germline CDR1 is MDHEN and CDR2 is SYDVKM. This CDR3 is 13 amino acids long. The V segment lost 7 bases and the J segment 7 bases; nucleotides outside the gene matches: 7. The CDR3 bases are TGTGCCAGCATTTCCGGGACAGGGTCTGGCTACACCTTC. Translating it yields CASISGTGSGYTF.

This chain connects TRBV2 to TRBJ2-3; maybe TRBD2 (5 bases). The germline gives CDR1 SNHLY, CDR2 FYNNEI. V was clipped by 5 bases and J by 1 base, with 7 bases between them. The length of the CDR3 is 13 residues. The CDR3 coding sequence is TGTGCCAGCAGTAACGGGGGCACAGATACGCAGTATTTT. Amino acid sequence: CASSNGGTDTQYF.

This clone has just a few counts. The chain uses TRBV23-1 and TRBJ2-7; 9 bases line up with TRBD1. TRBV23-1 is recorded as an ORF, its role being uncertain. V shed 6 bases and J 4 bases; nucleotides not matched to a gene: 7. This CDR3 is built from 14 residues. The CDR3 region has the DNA TGCGCCAGCAGCTTCACAGGGGGCGGGTACGAGCAGTACTTC. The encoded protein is CASSFTGGGYEQYF.

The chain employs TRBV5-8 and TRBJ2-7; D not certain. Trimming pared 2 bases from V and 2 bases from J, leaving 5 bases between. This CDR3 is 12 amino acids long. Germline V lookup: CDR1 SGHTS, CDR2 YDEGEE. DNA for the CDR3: TGTGCCAGCAGCTTTATCGCCTACGAGCAGTACTTC. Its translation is CASSFIAYEQYF.

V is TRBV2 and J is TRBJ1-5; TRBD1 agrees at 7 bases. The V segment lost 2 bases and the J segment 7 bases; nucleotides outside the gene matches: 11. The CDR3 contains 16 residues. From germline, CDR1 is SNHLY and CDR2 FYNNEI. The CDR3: CASSEFGRGPGQPQHF. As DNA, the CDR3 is TGTGCCAGCAGTGAATTCGGGAGGGGGCCGGGACAGCCCCAGCATTTT.

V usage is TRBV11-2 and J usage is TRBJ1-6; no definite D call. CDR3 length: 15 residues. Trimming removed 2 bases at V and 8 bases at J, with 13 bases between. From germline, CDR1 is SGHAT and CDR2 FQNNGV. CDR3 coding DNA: TGTGCCAGCAGCTTATTAAGTCCTATTGATTCACCCCTCCACTTT. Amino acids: CASSLLSPIDSPLHF.

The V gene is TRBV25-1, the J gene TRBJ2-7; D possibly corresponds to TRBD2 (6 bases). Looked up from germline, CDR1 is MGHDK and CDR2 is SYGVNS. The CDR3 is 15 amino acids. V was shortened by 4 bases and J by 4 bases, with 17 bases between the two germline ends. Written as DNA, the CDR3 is TGTGCCAGCAGTGTGGGTTCCGCGGGAAAGTACGAGCAGTACTTC. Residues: CASSVGSAGKYEQYF.

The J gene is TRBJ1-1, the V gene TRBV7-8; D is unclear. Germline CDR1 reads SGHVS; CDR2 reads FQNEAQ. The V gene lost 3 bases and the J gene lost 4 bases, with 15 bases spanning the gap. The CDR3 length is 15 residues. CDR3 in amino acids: CASSFLWAEGTEAFF. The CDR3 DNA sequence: TGTGCCAGCAGCTTCTTGTGGGCAGAGGGCACTGAAGCTTTCTTT.

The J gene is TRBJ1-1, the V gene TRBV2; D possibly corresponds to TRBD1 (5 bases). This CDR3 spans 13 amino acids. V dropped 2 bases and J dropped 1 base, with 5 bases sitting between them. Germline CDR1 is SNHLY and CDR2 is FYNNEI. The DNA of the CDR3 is TGTGCCAGCAGTGAACAGGGGAACACTGAAGCTTTCTTT. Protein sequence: CASSEQGNTEAFF.

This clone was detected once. The CDR3 protein is CASSYGGQGQPQHF. DNA of the CDR3: TGTGCCAGCAGTTACGGCGGCCAAGGTCAACCCCAGCATTTT. V is TRBV6-6 and J is TRBJ1-5; D not certain. The length of the CDR3 is 14 residues. Germline-derived CDR1 and CDR2 are MNHNY and SVGAGI (reference sequence). The V end was cut by 2 bases, the J end by 10 bases, with 15 bases between.

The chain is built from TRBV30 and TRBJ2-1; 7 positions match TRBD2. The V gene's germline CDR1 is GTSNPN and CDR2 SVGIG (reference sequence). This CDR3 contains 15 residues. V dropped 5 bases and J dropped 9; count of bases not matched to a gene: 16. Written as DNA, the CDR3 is TGTGCCTGGGATTCATCCGGGCCCCGCGGGGGTGAGCAGTTCTTC. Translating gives CAWDSSGPRGGEQFF.

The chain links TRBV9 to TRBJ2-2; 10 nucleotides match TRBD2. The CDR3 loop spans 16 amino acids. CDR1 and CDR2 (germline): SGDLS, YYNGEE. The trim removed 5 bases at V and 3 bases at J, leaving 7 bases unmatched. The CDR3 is CASSEAGGPYTGELFF. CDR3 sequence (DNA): TGTGCCAGCAGTGAAGCGGGAGGGCCATACACCGGGGAGCTGTTTTTT. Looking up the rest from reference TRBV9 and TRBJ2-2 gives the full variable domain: DSGVTQTPKHLITATGQRVTLRCSPRSGDLSVYWYQQSLDQGLQFLIQYYNGEERAKGNILERFSAQQFPDLHSELNLSSLELGDSALYFCASSEAGGPYTGELFFGEGSRLTVL.

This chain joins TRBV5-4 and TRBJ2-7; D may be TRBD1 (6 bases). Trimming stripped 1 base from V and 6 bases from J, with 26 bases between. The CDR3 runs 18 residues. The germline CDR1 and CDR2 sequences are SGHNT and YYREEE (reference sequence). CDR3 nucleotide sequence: TGTGCCAGCAGCTTGCGCGTTACCCGGACAGTTCGGGGTCTCGAGCAGTACTTC. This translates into CASSLRVTRTVRGLEQYF.

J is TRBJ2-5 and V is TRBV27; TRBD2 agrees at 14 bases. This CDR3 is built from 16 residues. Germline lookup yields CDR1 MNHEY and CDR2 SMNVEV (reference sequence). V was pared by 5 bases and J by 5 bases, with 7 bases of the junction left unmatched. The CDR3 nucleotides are TGTGCCAGCAGTCTCGGGACTAGCGGGGGCCTTGAGACCCAGTACTTC. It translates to CASSLGTSGGLETQYF.

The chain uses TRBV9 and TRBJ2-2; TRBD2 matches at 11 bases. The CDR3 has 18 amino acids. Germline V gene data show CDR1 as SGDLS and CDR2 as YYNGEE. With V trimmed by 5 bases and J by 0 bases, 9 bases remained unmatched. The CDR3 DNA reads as TGTGCCAGCAGAGCAATTAGCGGGAGGGCCCCGAACACCGGGGAGCTGTTTTTT. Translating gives CASRAISGRAPNTGELFF.

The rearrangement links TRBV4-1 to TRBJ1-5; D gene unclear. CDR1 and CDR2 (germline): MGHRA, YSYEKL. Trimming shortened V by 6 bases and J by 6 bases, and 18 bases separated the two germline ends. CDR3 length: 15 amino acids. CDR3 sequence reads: CASSLRTMTGQPQHF. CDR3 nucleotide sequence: TGCGCCAGCAGTCTTCGTACCATGACTGGTCAGCCCCAGCATTTT.

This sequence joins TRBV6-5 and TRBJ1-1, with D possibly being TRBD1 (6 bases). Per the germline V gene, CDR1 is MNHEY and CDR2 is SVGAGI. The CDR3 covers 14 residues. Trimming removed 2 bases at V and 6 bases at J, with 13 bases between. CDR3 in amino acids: CASSYEGGGPEAFF. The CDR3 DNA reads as TGTGCCAGCAGTTACGAGGGCGGGGGCCCTGAAGCTTTCTTT.

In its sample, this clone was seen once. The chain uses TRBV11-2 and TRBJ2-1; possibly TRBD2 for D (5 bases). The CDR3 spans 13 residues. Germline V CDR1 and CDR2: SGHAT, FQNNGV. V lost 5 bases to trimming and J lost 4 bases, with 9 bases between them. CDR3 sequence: CASSRGLYNEQFF. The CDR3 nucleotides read TGTGCCAGCAGCCGAGGGCTTTACAATGAGCAGTTCTTC.

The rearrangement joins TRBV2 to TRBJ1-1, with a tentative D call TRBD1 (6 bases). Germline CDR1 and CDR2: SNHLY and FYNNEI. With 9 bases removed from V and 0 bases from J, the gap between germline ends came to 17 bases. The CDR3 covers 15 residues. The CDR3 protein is CASHRRGAMNTEAFF. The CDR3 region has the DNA TGTGCCAGTCACCGACGGGGGGCGATGAACACTGAAGCTTTCTTT.